One and the same sample provided the 3 T cell receptor beta chains below, sequenced in a study of T cells after yellow fever vaccination. From the 5' RACE reads, TCRdb called clonotypes with MiXCR, one entry per CDR3 protein. The repertoire holds roughly 170,000 distinct CDR3 sequences, with roughly 6.4% as singletons. The input for sequencing was CD4+ T cells sorted from PBMCs, taken on the day of the first yellow fever vaccination. The receptor source for this set is a man aged 18 to 30 who received the YFV17D yellow fever vaccine.

Ten or more counts support this clonotype. This chain joins TRBV20-1 and TRBJ2-2; 10 bases map to TRBD2. From germline, CDR1 is DFQATT and CDR2 SNEGSKA (reference sequence). The V segment lost 6 bases and the J segment 2 bases; nucleotides outside the gene matches: 6. This CDR3 comprises 15 residues. The DNA of the CDR3 is TGCAGTGCGCCAAGGACTAGCGGTAACACCGGGGAGCTGTTTTTT. Amino acids: CSAPRTSGNTGELFF.

The chain joins TRBV3-1 to TRBJ2-5; either TRBD1 or TRBD2 may fit D (5 bases each). The V gene lost 7 bases and the J gene lost 3 bases, with 9 bases spanning the gap. This CDR3 comprises 12 residues. CDR1 and CDR2 (germline): LGHDT, YNNKEL (reference sequence). The chain's CDR3 is CASKRGEETQYF. The CDR3 DNA is TGTGCCAGCAAAAGAGGGGAAGAGACCCAGTACTTC.

This chain links TRBV18 with TRBJ1-1; D remains unclear. The CDR3 runs 14 residues. V shed 6 bases and J shed 0 bases, with 11 bases lying between them. Germline V gene lookup returns CDR1 KGHSH and CDR2 LQKENI. CDR3 nucleotides: TGTGCCAGCTCGCCCGGGAGCATGAACACTGAAGCTTTCTTT. Its translation: CASSPGSMNTEAFF.